Below are 28 T cell receptor beta chains sequenced from a single sample in a study of identical twins' blood T cells. One entry per CDR3 protein results from TCRdb running MiXCR on the 5' RACE reads. This sample carries a few hundred thousand distinct CDR3 sequences, about 28% of them seen once, and the ten largest clones take about 6%. Sequencing was done on a sample of PBMCs. These receptors were collected from a woman aged 18-49 years in good health.

This clonotype was seen more than once but under ten times. V and J are TRBV2 and TRBJ1-1, with 8 bases aligning to TRBD1. The junction had 10 bases not matched to a gene; V was cut back by 6 bases and J by 4 bases. Germline V gene sequence: CDR1 SNHLY, CDR2 FYNNEI. CDR3 size: 15 residues. The chain's CDR3 is CASRHSGQGRTEAFF. Here the CDR3 DNA reads TGTGCCAGCAGGCACAGCGGACAGGGTCGCACTGAAGCTTTCTTT.

This clonotype was seen more than once but under ten times. V and J are TRBV6-1 and TRBJ1-4, with 8 bases aligning to TRBD1. Looked up from germline, CDR1 is MNHNS and CDR2 is SASEGT. The CDR3 has 16 amino acids. V was clipped by 3 bases and J by 10 bases; unmatched bases: 13. The CDR3 nucleotides read TGTGCCAGCAGTGAGATCCCGGGACAGGACTTAGGAAAACTGTTTTTT. This sequence encodes CASSEIPGQDLGKLFF.

The table lists this clonotype with a few counts. The CDR3 sequence: CSAPGPYSGSPLHF. As DNA, the CDR3 is TGCAGTGCCCCGGGCCCCTACTCCGGTTCACCCCTCCACTTT. The chain couples TRBV20-1 to TRBJ1-6; D is uncertain. V lost 6 bases to trimming and J lost 9 bases, with 18 bases between them. Germline CDR1 is DFQATT and CDR2 is SNEGSKA (reference sequence). The CDR3 sequence is 14 residues long.

The rearrangement links TRBV2 to TRBJ1-2; the D is unclear. V was trimmed by 5 bases and J by 6 bases, leaving 13 bases between them. This CDR3 has 13 residues. The germline V gene encodes CDR1 SNHLY and CDR2 FYNNEI. The CDR3 spells CASSTHSIDGYTF. CDR3 DNA sequence: TGTGCCAGCAGTACCCACAGCATTGATGGCTACACCTTC.

In the case of this clonotype: A much more abundant neighbour one base away suggests this may be a read error. The chain links TRBV5-1 to TRBJ1-1; 7 positions match TRBD1. Per germline, CDR1 SGHRS and CDR2 YFSETQ. The CDR3 is 14 residues long. Written as DNA, the CDR3 is TGCGCCAGCAGCTCGGGACAGTCGAACACTGAAGTTTTCTTT. This translates into CASSSGQSNTEVFF.

In regard to this clonotype: A read error may be the cause here, since a much bigger clone is one base away. V gene TRBV5-6 combines with J gene TRBJ2-1, with 7 bases identical to TRBD2. V lost 1 base, J lost 8 bases, and 9 bases stayed unmatched. CDR1 and CDR2 from the germline V gene are SGHDT and YYEEEE. The CDR3 contains 15 residues. CDR3 bases: TGTGCCAGCAGCTTGTGGGGGGGAGCCAAACATGAGCAGTTCTTC. Residues: CASSLWGGAKHEQFF.

This clonotype has just a few counts. The chain employs TRBV18 and TRBJ1-1, with D unresolved. The germline V gene encodes CDR1 KGHSH and CDR2 LQKENI. Trimming removed 3 bases at V and 4 bases at J, with 6 bases between. CDR3 length: 12 residues. CDR3 in amino acids: CASSPESTEAFF. The CDR3 DNA is TGTGCCAGCTCACCTGAGAGCACTGAAGCTTTCTTT.

The chain joins TRBV11-2 to TRBJ2-1; D unresolved. Trimming removed 0 bases from V and 12 bases from J, with 15 bases in between. The CDR3 covers 14 residues. The V gene's germline CDR1 is SGHAT and CDR2 FQNNGV. The CDR3 DNA reads TGTGCCAGCAGCTTAGATCTCGTGGTCTCTGGGCAGTTCTTC. This codes for CASSLDLVVSGQFF. Variable domain in full (rest from reference TRBV11-2 and TRBJ2-1): EAGVAQSPRYKIIEKRQSVAFWCNPISGHATLYWYQQILGQGPKLLIQFQNNGVVDDSQLPKDRFSAERLKGVDSTLKIQPAKLEDSAVYLCASSLDLVVSGQFFGPGTRLTVL.

The V call is TRBV11-2, the J call TRBJ1-5, with D possibly TRBD1 on 5 matching bases. CDR3 size: 14 residues. The ends were cut back, 2 bases at V and 4 bases at J, with 9 bases in the middle. Germline V gives CDR1 SGHAT, CDR2 FQNNGV. CDR3 nucleotide sequence: TGTGCCAGCAGCTTAAATAGGGGTAATCAGCCCCAGCATTTT. Amino acids: CASSLNRGNQPQHF.

Worth noting for this clonotype: The CDR3 does not close with the conserved phenylalanine or tryptophan, likely indicating a read error. The chain combines TRBV6-5 with TRBJ1-1; tentatively, D is TRBD1 (5 bases). Germline loops: CDR1 MNHEY, CDR2 SVGAGI. V gave up 6 bases and J gave up 3 bases, with 11 bases separating them. There are 13 residues in the CDR3. The CDR3 loop reads CASSLQGYTEAFL. CDR3 nucleotides: TGTGCCAGCAGCCTCCAGGGTTACACTGAAGCTTTCTTA.

This clonotype has more than one count but fewer than ten. This rearrangement joins TRBV20-1 to TRBJ2-1; D unclear. The germline gives CDR1 DFQATT, CDR2 SNEGSKA (reference sequence). The CDR3 runs to 11 residues. The germline V and J ends were trimmed by 5 bases and 7 bases, with 9 bases remaining between them. The CDR3 sequence: CSAGPRNEQFF. The CDR3 region has the DNA TGCAGTGCTGGTCCGAGAAATGAGCAGTTCTTC.

This clonotype has a single count. Given a much more abundant clone one base away, this may be a read error. The V gene is TRBV19, the J gene TRBJ1-2; TRBD1 agrees at 9 bases. The CDR3 contains 14 residues. The V gene's germline CDR1 is LNHDA and CDR2 SQIVND (reference sequence). CDR3 sequence reads: CASRTTGGGYVYTF. As DNA, the CDR3 is TGTGCCAGTAGAACCACAGGGGGCGGCTATGTCTACACCTTC.

The V and J genes are TRBV15 and TRBJ1-2; D gene ambiguous. The CDR3 has 14 amino acids. Trimming cost V 5 bases and J 4 bases, with 14 bases left between them. Per germline, CDR1 LNHNV and CDR2 YYDKDF (reference sequence). The CDR3: CATSYREAVYGYTF. The CDR3, as DNA: TGTGCCACCAGCTACCGGGAGGCAGTCTATGGCTACACCTTC. The full variable domain, rest sourced from reference TRBV15 and TRBJ1-2, is DAMVIQNPRYQVTQFGKPVTLSCSQTLNHNVMYWYQQKSSQAPKLLFHYYDKDFNNEADTPDNFQSRRPNTSFCFLDIRSPGLGDTAMYLCATSYREAVYGYTFGSGTRLTVV.

This clonotype has more than one count but fewer than ten. The rearrangement joins TRBV4-3 to TRBJ1-6, with D possibly TRBD1 on 6 matching bases. Trimming shortened V by 1 base and J by 10 bases, and 14 bases separated the two germline ends. Germline loops: CDR1 LGHNA, CDR2 YSLEER. This CDR3 is 15 amino acids long. The chain's CDR3 is CASSQVDRTTSPLHF. The CDR3 nucleotides read TGCGCCAGCAGCCAAGTCGACAGGACTACCTCACCCCTCCACTTT.

This clonotype was counted a single time. A read error may account for a junction end that differs from germline. This chain uses TRBV20-1 with TRBJ1-1; D unresolved. Germline V gene lookup returns CDR1 DFQATT and CDR2 SNEGSKA (reference sequence). The CDR3 runs to 14 residues. The CDR3 sequence: CSARPLERIAEAVF. The CDR3 DNA is TGCAGTGCTAGACCCCTGGAAAGGATAGCTGAAGCTGTCTTT.

Only a few counts were recorded for this clonotype. The conserved phenylalanine or tryptophan is not found at the CDR3 terminus, so this likely reflects a read error. CDR3 bases: TGTGCCAGCATCGAGGATTTTGGTACTGAAGCTTTCTCT. It codes for CASIEDFGTEAFS. This chain links TRBV2 with TRBJ1-1, with D hard to call. V lost 7 bases and J lost 5, with 14 bases in between. The CDR3 runs to 13 residues. Germline V gene data show CDR1 as SNHLY and CDR2 as FYNNEI.

This clonotype was counted a few times. This sequence joins TRBV2 and TRBJ1-1; D gene uncertain. Germline CDR1 is SNHLY and CDR2 is FYNNEI. The CDR3 is made up of 14 amino acids. Trimming stripped 1 base from V and 2 bases from J, with 8 bases between. CDR3 sequence: CASSEVFTNTEAFF. CDR3 in DNA: TGTGCCAGCAGTGAAGTTTTTACAAACACTGAAGCTTTCTTT.

This clonotype was counted a few times. The rearrangement joins TRBV24-1 to TRBJ1-1, with TRBD1 as a possible D gene (6 bases). Per germline, CDR1 KGHDR and CDR2 SFDVKD. This CDR3 comprises 20 residues. The ends were cut back, 0 bases at V and 3 bases at J, with 25 bases in the middle. CDR3 in DNA: TGTGCCACCAGTGATTTGGGCCCGCAGGGACACAAGACACGGGACACTGAAGCTTTCTTT. Its translation: CATSDLGPQGHKTRDTEAFF.

The rearrangement uses TRBV28 and TRBJ1-1, with TRBD1 matching over 7 bases. The CDR3 runs to 14 residues. Germline values: CDR1 MDHEN, CDR2 SYDVKM. Trimming at V came to 2 bases and at J to 5 bases, leaving 5 bases not matched to a gene. CDR3 in DNA: TGTGCCAGCAGTTTAGTAGGGGGCGCGACTGAAGCTTTCTTT. This encodes CASSLVGGATEAFF. Filled out from reference TRBV28 and TRBJ1-1, the complete variable domain reads DVKVTQSSRYLVKRTGEKVFLECVQDMDHENMFWYRQDPGLGLRLIYFSYDVKMKEKGDIPEGYSVSREKKERFSLILESASTNQTSMYLCASSLVGGATEAFFGQGTRLTVV.

This chain connects TRBV6-2 or TRBV6-3 to TRBJ1-2, with 9 bases fitting TRBD1. With 2 bases clipped from V and 1 base from J, the junction kept 8 bases outside the gene matches. The germline V gene has CDR1 MNHEY and CDR2 SVGEGT. This CDR3 contains 17 residues. CDR3 residues: CASSYQGTGTFNYGYTF. The CDR3 DNA reads TGTGCCAGCAGTTACCAAGGGACAGGGACCTTTAACTATGGCTACACCTTC.

The table lists this clonotype with many counts. The genes are TRBV2 and TRBJ2-7, with no clear D. CDR3 size: 12 residues. Germline assignment: CDR1 SNHLY and CDR2 FYNNEI. V was cut by 2 bases and J by 3 bases, with 5 bases left in between. The CDR3 region is CASSESGYEQYF. The CDR3 DNA sequence: TGTGCCAGCAGTGAATCCGGCTACGAGCAGTACTTC.

This chain uses TRBV10-1 with TRBJ2-2; D remains unclear. Germline-derived CDR1 and CDR2 are WNHNN and SYGVQD (reference sequence). This CDR3 spans 15 amino acids. Trimming left V 2 bases short and J 1 base short, with 8 bases between. CDR3 DNA sequence: TGCGCCAGCAGTGAGACCCCGATGAACACCGGGGAGCTGTTTTTT. Translating it yields CASSETPMNTGELFF.

The chain has TRBV6-2 or TRBV6-3 and TRBJ2-2; D is perhaps TRBD1 or TRBD2 (5 bases each). The CDR3 totals 15 residues. The V and J ends lost 10 bases and 0 bases respectively, with 15 bases between them. Germline lookup yields CDR1 MNHEY and CDR2 SVGEGT. CDR3 loop: CATRGRAANTGELFF. In DNA, the CDR3 is TGTGCCACGAGGGGTCGTGCTGCGAACACCGGGGAGCTGTTTTTT.

The chain combines TRBV9 with TRBJ2-1, with TRBD2 identical over 11 bases. This CDR3 is 15 amino acids long. J lost 6 bases, V lost 3 bases, and 5 bases had no gene match. Per the germline V gene, CDR1 is SGDLS and CDR2 is YYNGEE. The CDR3 protein is CASSEGLADSNEQFF. In DNA, the CDR3 is TGTGCCAGCAGCGAGGGACTAGCGGACTCCAATGAGCAGTTCTTC.

As for this clonotype: This may come from a read error, since a much larger clone is one base off. The V and J genes are TRBV20-1 and TRBJ1-5; 7 bases are a match to TRBD1. J was trimmed by 2 bases and V by 8 bases; bases with no gene match: 21. The length of the CDR3 is 18 residues. Germline CDR1 DFQATT, CDR2 SNEGSKA (reference sequence). DNA for the CDR3: TGCAGTACTATTAGGGGACAGAGATTGACGTTGGGCAATCAGCCCCAGCATTTT. Its protein product is CSTIRGQRLTLGNQPQHF.

The chain has TRBV14 and TRBJ1-3; D call uncertain. The CDR3 contains 14 residues. Trimming took off 1 base at V and 4 bases at J, with 8 bases between the two ends. CDR1 SGHDN and CDR2 FVKESK come from the germline V gene. This CDR3 reads CASSQASWGNTIYF. For the CDR3, the DNA is TGTGCCAGCAGCCAAGCGTCCTGGGGAAACACCATATATTTT.

This chain links TRBV12-3 or TRBV12-4 with TRBJ1-2; 8 nucleotides agree with TRBD1. This CDR3 has 13 residues. Germline trimming cut 5 bases from V and 8 bases from J; bases unmatched to any gene: 7. The CDR3: CASSERTGMGYTF. CDR3 DNA: TGTGCCAGCAGTGAGCGGACAGGGATGGGCTACACCTTC.

The chain combines TRBV20-1 with TRBJ2-5, with no clear D. The CDR3 has 14 amino acids. Germline V gene sequence: CDR1 DFQATT, CDR2 SNEGSKA (reference sequence). Trimming left V 3 bases short and J 2 bases short, with 13 bases between. DNA of the CDR3: TGCAGTGCTAGTAGGGTACAGACTCAAGAGACCCAGTACTTC. Protein product: CSASRVQTQETQYF.